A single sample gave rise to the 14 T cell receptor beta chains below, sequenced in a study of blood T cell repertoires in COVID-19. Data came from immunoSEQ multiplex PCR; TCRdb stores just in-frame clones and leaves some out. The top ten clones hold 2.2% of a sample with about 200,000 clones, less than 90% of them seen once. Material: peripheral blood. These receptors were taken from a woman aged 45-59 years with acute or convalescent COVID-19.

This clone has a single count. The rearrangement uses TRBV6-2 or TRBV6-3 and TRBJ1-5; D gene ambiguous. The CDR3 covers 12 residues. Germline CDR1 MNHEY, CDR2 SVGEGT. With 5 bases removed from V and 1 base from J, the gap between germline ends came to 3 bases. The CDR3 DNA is TGTGCCAGCAGTCAAAGCAATCAGCCCCAGCATTTT. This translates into CASSQSNQPQHF.

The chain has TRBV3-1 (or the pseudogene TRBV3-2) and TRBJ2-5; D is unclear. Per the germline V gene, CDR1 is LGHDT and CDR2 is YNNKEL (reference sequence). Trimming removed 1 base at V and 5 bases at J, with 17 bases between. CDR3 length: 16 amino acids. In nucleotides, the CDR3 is TGTGCCAGCAGCCAAGGTGATCTGGGTTACGGGGAGACCCAGTACTTC. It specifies CASSQGDLGYGETQYF.

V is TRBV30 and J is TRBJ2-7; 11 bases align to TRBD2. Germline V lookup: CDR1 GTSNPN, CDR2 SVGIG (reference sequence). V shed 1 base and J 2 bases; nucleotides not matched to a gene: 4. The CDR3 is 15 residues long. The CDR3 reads CAWSAGLADPYEQYF. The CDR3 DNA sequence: TGTGCCTGGAGTGCGGGACTAGCGGATCCCTACGAGCAGTACTTC.

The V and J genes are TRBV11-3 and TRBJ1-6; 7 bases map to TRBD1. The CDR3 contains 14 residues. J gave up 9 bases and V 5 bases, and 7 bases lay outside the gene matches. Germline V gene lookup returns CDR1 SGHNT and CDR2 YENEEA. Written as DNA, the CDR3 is TGTGCCAGCAGCCCAGACAGGGTGGGTTCACCCCTCCACTTT. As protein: CASSPDRVGSPLHF.

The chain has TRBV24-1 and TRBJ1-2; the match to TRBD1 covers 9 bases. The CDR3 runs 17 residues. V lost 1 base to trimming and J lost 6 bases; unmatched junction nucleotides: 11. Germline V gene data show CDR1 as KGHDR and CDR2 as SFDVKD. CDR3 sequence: CATSDFITGTGLDGYTF. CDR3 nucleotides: TGTGCCACCAGTGATTTCATCACCGGGACAGGGTTGGATGGCTACACCTTC.

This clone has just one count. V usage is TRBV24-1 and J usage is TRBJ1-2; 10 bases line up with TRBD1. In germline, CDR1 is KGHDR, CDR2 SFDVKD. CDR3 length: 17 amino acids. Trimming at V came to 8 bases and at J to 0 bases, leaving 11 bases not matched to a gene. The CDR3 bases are TGTGCCACCACCCAACCGGGACAGGGGATAACTAACTATGGCTACACCTTC. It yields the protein CATTQPGQGITNYGYTF.

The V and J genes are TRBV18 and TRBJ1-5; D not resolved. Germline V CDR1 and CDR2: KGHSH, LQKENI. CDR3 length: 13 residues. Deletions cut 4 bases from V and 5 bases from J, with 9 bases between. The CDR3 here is CASSLQLDQPQHF. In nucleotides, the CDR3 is TGTGCCAGCTCACTACAGTTGGATCAGCCCCAGCATTTT.

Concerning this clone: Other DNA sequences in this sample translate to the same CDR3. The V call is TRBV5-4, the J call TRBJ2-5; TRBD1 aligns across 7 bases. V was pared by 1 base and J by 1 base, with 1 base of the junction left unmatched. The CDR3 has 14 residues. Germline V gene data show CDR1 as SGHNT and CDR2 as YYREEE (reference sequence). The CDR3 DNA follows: TGTGCCAGCAGCTTGAGGGACAGCCAAGAGACCCAGTACTTC. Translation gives CASSLRDSQETQYF.

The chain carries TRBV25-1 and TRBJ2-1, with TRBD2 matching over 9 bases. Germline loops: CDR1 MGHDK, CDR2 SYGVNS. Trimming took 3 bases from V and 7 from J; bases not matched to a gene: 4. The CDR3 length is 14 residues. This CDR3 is CASSDMSGGNEQFF. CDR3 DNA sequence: TGTGCCAGCAGTGACATGAGCGGGGGGAATGAGCAGTTCTTC.

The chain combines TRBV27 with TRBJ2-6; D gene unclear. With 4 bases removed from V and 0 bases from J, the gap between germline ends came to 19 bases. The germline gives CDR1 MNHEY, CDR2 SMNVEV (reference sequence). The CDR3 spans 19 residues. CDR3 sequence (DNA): TGTGCCAGCAGTTGGCTCTTCGGCGGTCTGGGCTCTGGGGCCAACGTCCTGACTTTC. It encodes CASSWLFGGLGSGANVLTF. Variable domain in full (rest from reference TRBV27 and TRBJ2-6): EAQVTQNPRYLITVTGKKLTVTCSQNMNHEYMSWYRQDPGLGLRQIYYSMNVEVTDKGDVPEGYKVSRKEKRNFPLILESPSPNQTSLYFCASSWLFGGLGSGANVLTFGAGSRLTVL.

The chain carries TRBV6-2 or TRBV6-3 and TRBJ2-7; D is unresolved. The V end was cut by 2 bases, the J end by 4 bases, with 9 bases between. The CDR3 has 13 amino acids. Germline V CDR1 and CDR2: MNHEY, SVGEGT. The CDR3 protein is CASSYERWYEQYF. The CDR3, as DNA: TGTGCCAGCAGTTACGAACGGTGGTACGAGCAGTACTTC.

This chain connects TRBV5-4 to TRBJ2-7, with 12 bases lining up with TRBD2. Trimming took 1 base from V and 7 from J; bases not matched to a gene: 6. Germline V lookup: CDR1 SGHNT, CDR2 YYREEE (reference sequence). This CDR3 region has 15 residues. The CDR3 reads CASSLLASGRDEQYF. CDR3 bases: TGTGCCAGCAGCTTGTTAGCTAGCGGGAGGGATGAGCAGTACTTC.

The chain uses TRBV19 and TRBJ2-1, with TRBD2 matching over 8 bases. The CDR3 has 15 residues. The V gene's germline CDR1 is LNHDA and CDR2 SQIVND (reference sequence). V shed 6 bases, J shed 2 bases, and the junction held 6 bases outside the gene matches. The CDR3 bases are TGTGCCAGTAGCCTCCCGGGGGGGACCTACAATGAGCAGTTCTTC. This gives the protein CASSLPGGTYNEQFF.

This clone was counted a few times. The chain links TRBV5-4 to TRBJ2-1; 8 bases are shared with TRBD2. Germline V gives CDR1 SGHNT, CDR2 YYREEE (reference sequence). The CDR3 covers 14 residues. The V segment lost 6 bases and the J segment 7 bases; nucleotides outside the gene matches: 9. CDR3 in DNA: TGTGCCAGCAACCCGGGGGGGCCGAGGAATGAGCAGTTCTTC. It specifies CASNPGGPRNEQFF.